Listed here are 25 T cell receptor beta chains from one sample, sequenced in a study of T cells after yellow fever vaccination. TCRdb reprocessed the 5' RACE reads with MiXCR, giving one entry per CDR3 protein. The table records some 300,000 distinct CDR3 sequences, approximately 10% of them present only once. The specimen was CD4+ T cells sorted from PBMCs, collected 5 days after the yellow fever booster vaccination. These receptor sequences come from a man younger than 30 who received the YFV17D yellow fever vaccine.

This rearrangement joins TRBV7-8 to TRBJ1-6; no firm D call. This CDR3 is 16 amino acids long. Germline V gives CDR1 SGHVS, CDR2 FQNEAQ. Trimming took off 5 bases at V and 2 bases at J, with 13 bases between the two ends. CDR3 nucleotide sequence: TGTGCCAGCAGCCCCCGGGTGATAGCCTATAATTCACCCCTCCACTTT. Protein sequence: CASSPRVIAYNSPLHF.

This chain uses TRBV6-6 with TRBJ2-3; TRBD2 aligns across 7 bases. Trimming cost V 6 bases and J 1 base; bases outside gene matches: 10. The CDR3 contains 16 residues. The V gene's germline CDR1 is MNHNY and CDR2 SVGAGI (reference sequence). The CDR3 DNA follows: TGTGCCAGCAGCCTACCCGGACTAGGCGGCACAGATACGCAGTATTTT. It translates to CASSLPGLGGTDTQYF.

This sequence joins TRBV6-2 or TRBV6-3 and TRBJ2-7, with 8 bases that match TRBD1. V shed 6 bases, J shed 9 bases, and the junction held 13 bases outside the gene matches. This CDR3 region has 14 residues. Looked up from germline, CDR1 is MNHEY and CDR2 is SVGEGT. CDR3 in amino acids: CASRYGTGVLGQYF. The CDR3 DNA sequence: TGTGCCAGCAGATACGGGACAGGCGTTTTGGGGCAGTACTTC.

This clonotype was recorded a few times. The chain recombines TRBV5-1 with TRBJ2-3; D unclear. The V end lost 2 bases, the J end lost 2 bases, and 9 bases lay between the germline ends. The CDR3 length is 14 residues. CDR1 and CDR2 from the germline V gene are SGHRS and YFSETQ. The CDR3 here is CASSFQDFTDTQYF. The CDR3 DNA sequence: TGCGCCAGCAGCTTTCAGGATTTCACAGATACGCAGTATTTT.

The genes are TRBV20-1 and TRBJ1-3; TRBD1 matches 9 bases. Unmatched junction bases numbered 8, after V lost 5 bases and J lost 12 bases. The germline V gene encodes CDR1 DFQATT and CDR2 SNEGSKA (reference sequence). CDR3 size: 12 residues. In nucleotides, the CDR3 is TGCAGTGCTTCTTCCGGGACAGGGAACATATATTTT. It codes for CSASSGTGNIYF.

This clonotype was recorded many times. CDR3: CARRDRGPLFSGNTIYF. The CDR3 DNA reads as TGTGCCAGACGGGACAGGGGTCCCCTTTTCTCTGGAAACACCATATATTTT. The chain links TRBV2 to TRBJ1-3; 10 nucleotides align to TRBD1. V gave up 9 bases and J gave up 0 bases; unmatched junction bases: 11. Per germline, CDR1 SNHLY and CDR2 FYNNEI. The CDR3 contains 17 residues.

The sample holds many counts of this clonotype. This sequence joins TRBV12-3 or TRBV12-4 and TRBJ2-5, with 9 bases that match TRBD1. Germline trimming cut 7 bases from V and 4 bases from J; bases unmatched to any gene: 4. CDR3 length equals 13 residues. CDR3 protein: CASTRDRAETQYF. Written as DNA, the CDR3 is TGTGCCAGCACCCGGGACAGGGCAGAGACCCAGTACTTC.

This clonotype was recorded at least ten times. The chain joins TRBV4-1 to TRBJ2-5; 9 bases align to TRBD1. The CDR3 is made up of 14 amino acids. V was clipped by 3 bases and J by 6 bases; unmatched bases: 5. Germline V lookup: CDR1 MGHRA, CDR2 YSYEKL. The CDR3 loop is CASSQPGQGKTQYF. The CDR3, as DNA: TGCGCCAGCAGCCAGCCGGGACAGGGAAAGACCCAGTACTTC.

This clonotype showed up just a few times. This sequence joins TRBV6-5 and TRBJ2-3; tentative D call: TRBD1 (6 bases). The CDR3 contains 14 residues. The germline V gene encodes CDR1 MNHEY and CDR2 SVGAGI. Trimming pared 4 bases from V and 4 bases from J, leaving 12 bases between. Here the CDR3 reads CASSFDRIADTQYF. The DNA for the CDR3 is TGTGCCAGCAGTTTCGACAGGATTGCAGATACGCAGTATTTT.

This chain links TRBV20-1 with TRBJ1-2; D gene unclear. This CDR3 contains 13 residues. V was pared by 5 bases and J by 3 bases, with 13 bases between. The germline CDR1 and CDR2 sequences are DFQATT and SNEGSKA (reference sequence). The CDR3 coding sequence is TGCAGTGCTCTTGTGGGGTTCGACTATGGCTACACCTTC. The encoded protein is CSALVGFDYGYTF.

This clonotype was observed a few times. V usage is TRBV11-2 and J usage is TRBJ2-6; D uncertain. Deletions cut 4 bases from V and 1 base from J, with 5 bases between. Germline lookup yields CDR1 SGHAT and CDR2 FQNNGV. CDR3 length: 14 amino acids. The CDR3 sequence: CASSSVSGANVLTF. The CDR3 nucleotides read TGTGCCAGCAGCTCAGTATCTGGGGCCAACGTCCTGACTTTC.

The J gene is TRBJ2-1, the V gene TRBV27, with D possibly matching TRBD2 (6 bases). Per the germline V gene, CDR1 is MNHEY and CDR2 is SMNVEV (reference sequence). With 4 bases removed from V and 8 bases from J, the gap between germline ends came to 15 bases. The CDR3 length is 14 residues. The CDR3 spells CASSSTGEVHEQFF. CDR3 bases: TGTGCCAGCAGTTCAACGGGGGAGGTACATGAGCAGTTCTTC.

This clonotype has ten or more counts. This rearrangement joins TRBV7-7 to TRBJ2-2; 9 nucleotides line up with TRBD2. The CDR3 is 14 residues long. Germline loops: CDR1 SSHAT, CDR2 FNYEAQ (reference sequence). V lost 5 bases, J lost 5 bases, and 3 bases stayed unmatched. The CDR3 is CASSPSGGTGELFF. The CDR3 nucleotides read TGTGCCAGCAGCCCCAGCGGGGGGACCGGGGAGCTGTTTTTT.

This clonotype was observed a few times. The chain carries TRBV21-1 and TRBJ1-2. TRBV21-1 is tagged as a pseudogene. The CDR3 is 14 amino acids. The CDR3 loop is CASSTKDGAYGYTF. CDR3 nucleotide sequence: TGTGCCAGCAGCACTAAGGACGGAGCCTATGGCTACACCTTC.

The CDR3 loop reads CASSDVLQYF. CDR3 in DNA: TGTGCCAGCAGTGATGTCCTTCAGTACTTC. V usage is TRBV2 and J usage is TRBJ2-4; D is unresolved. CDR1 is SNHLY, CDR2 FYNNEI, per germline. The CDR3 has 10 residues. Trimming left V 3 bases short and J 11 bases short, with 5 bases between.

This sequence joins TRBV12-3 or TRBV12-4 and TRBJ2-7, with 7 bases that match TRBD2. This CDR3 has 15 amino acids. The trim removed 6 bases at V and 7 bases at J, leaving 15 bases unmatched. CDR3: CASRPGAGSIWEQYF. CDR3 DNA sequence: TGTGCCAGCAGGCCCGGAGCGGGGTCGATATGGGAGCAGTACTTC.

The V gene is TRBV6-2 or TRBV6-3, the J gene TRBJ2-5; no firm D call. The CDR3 is made up of 11 amino acids. Trimming stripped 6 bases from V and 3 bases from J, with 5 bases between. Germline lookup yields CDR1 MNHEY and CDR2 SVGEGT. CDR3 region: CASRGKETQYF. The CDR3 nucleotides are TGTGCCAGCAGGGGAAAAGAGACCCAGTACTTC.

This clonotype was seen a few times. In DNA form, the CDR3 reads TGTGCCAGCAGTTACTCGGTAGGGACATTTGTTACGGAGACCCAGTACTTC. It encodes CASSYSVGTFVTETQYF. The J gene is TRBJ2-5, the V gene TRBV6-2 or TRBV6-3; D might be TRBD1 (6 bases). V was pared by 0 bases and J by 5 bases, with 19 bases between. The germline V gene encodes CDR1 MNHEY and CDR2 SVGEGT. This CDR3 spans 17 amino acids.

The chain joins TRBV21-1 to TRBJ2-3; TRBD2, as called in the table, went unchecked against the DNA. TRBV21-1 is deemed a pseudogene. The CDR3 has 17 residues. CDR3 region: CASSKAGERGGSDTQYF. The CDR3 DNA is TGTGCCAGCAGCAAAGCCGGAGAGCGGGGGGGATCCGATACGCAGTATTTT.

This clonotype was recorded many times. The rearrangement uses TRBV10-3 and TRBJ2-7; D is undetermined. Germline lookup yields CDR1 ENHRY and CDR2 SYGVKD. V was cut by 0 bases and J by 5 bases, with 8 bases left in between. The CDR3 length is 13 residues. The CDR3 bases are TGTGCCATCAGTGAGTCGTCCCCTGACGAGCAGTACGTC. Protein sequence: CAISESSPDEQYV.

This clonotype was seen more than once but under ten times. The gene calls are TRBV20-1 and TRBJ1-2; 8 nucleotides align to TRBD1. The V gene end was trimmed by 5 bases and the J gene end by 6 bases; junction bases not matched to a gene: 8. The CDR3 runs to 13 residues. Germline V lookup: CDR1 DFQATT, CDR2 SNEGSKA (reference sequence). The DNA of the CDR3 is TGCAGTGCTCCAGACAGGGGCGAGAATGGCTACACCTTC. It is translated as CSAPDRGENGYTF.

This clonotype was seen repeatedly, ten times or more. The CDR3 spells CASSLSGQGGNQPQHF. CDR3 bases: TGTGCCAGCAGCCTTTCCGGACAGGGTGGCAATCAGCCCCAGCATTTT. This chain links TRBV6-2 or TRBV6-3 with TRBJ1-5; 8 nucleotides agree with TRBD1. From germline, CDR1 is MNHEY and CDR2 SVGEGT. J lost 2 bases, V lost 6 bases, and 9 bases had no gene match. The CDR3 contains 16 residues.

V usage is TRBV27 and J usage is TRBJ2-1; tentatively, D is TRBD1 or TRBD2 (5 bases each). The CDR3 is 13 residues long. V dropped 4 bases and J dropped 10 bases, with 14 bases sitting between them. Germline CDR1 is MNHEY and CDR2 is SMNVEV (reference sequence). The CDR3 protein is CASSSQDRGEQFF. For the CDR3, the DNA is TGTGCCAGCAGTTCCCAAGATCGGGGCGAGCAGTTCTTC.

This clonotype was detected only a few times. The chain recombines TRBV3-1 with TRBJ1-4; maybe TRBD1 (6 bases). V was clipped by 1 base and J by 8 bases, with 11 bases between them. Per the germline V gene, CDR1 is LGHDT and CDR2 is YNNKEL (reference sequence). The CDR3 is made up of 14 amino acids. The CDR3, as DNA: TGTGCCAGCAGCCAAGGGGACACAATGGAAAAACTGTTTTTT. Translation gives CASSQGDTMEKLFF.

In this sample, this clonotype turned up a few times. V gene TRBV6-1 combines with J gene TRBJ1-6; the D is unclear. V gave up 2 bases and J gave up 7 bases, with 6 bases separating them. The CDR3 length is 13 residues. Germline CDR1 MNHNS, CDR2 SASEGT. CDR3 residues: CASSELDNSPLHF. Written as DNA, the CDR3 is TGTGCCAGCAGTGAACTTGACAATTCACCCCTCCACTTT.